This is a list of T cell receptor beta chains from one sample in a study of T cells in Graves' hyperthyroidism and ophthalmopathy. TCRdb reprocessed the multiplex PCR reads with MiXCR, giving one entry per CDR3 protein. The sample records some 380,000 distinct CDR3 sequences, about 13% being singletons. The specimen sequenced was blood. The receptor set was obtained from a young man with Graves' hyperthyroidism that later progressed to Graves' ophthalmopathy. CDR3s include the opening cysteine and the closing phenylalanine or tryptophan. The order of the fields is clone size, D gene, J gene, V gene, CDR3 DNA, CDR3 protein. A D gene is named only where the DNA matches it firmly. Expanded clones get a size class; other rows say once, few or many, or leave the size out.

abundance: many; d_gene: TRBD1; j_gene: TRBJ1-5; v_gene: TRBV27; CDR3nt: TGTGCCAGCAGTCACTGGACAGGGGGCGTTGGACAGCCCCAGCATTTT; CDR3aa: CASSHWTGGVGQPQHF
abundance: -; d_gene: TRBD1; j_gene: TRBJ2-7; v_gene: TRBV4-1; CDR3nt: TGCGCCAGCAGCCCTGGGACAGGGGACTACTACGAGCAGTACTTC; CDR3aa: CASSPGTGDYYEQYF
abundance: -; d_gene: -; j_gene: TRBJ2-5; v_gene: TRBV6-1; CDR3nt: TGTGCCGGCAGTGACCCAGGGCCGAAGACCCAGTACTTC; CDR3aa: CAGSDPGPKTQYF
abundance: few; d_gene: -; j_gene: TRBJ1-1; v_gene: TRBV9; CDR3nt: TGTGCCAGCAGCGGTGTGCCGGGACCGAACACTGAAGCTTTCTTT; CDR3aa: CASSGVPGPNTEAFF
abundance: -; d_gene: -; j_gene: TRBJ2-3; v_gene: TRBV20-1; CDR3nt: TGCAGTGCGGGGGTAGGGTCGCGCTTTACAGATACGCAGTATTTT; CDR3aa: CSAGVGSRFTDTQYF
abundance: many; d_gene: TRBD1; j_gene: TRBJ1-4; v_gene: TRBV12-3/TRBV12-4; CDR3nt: TGTGCCAGCAGTCGGGACAGACAGGAAAAACTGTTTTTT; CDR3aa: CASSRDRQEKLFF
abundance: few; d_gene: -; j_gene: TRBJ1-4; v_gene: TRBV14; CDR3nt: TGTGCCAGCAGCCAAGGTTTTTGGGGTTCTAATGAAAAACTGTTTTTT; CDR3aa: CASSQGFWGSNEKLFF
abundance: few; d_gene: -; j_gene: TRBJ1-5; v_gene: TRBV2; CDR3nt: TGTGCCAGCAGTTTCTTCGGGGGGTTTGGCAATCAGCCCCAGCATTTT; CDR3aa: CASSFFGGFGNQPQHF
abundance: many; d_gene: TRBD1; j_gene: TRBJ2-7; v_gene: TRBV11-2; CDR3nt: TGTGCCAGCAGCTCCCCTCGGGACAGGGGGCAGGGAGAGCAGTACTTC; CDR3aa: CASSSPRDRGQGEQYF
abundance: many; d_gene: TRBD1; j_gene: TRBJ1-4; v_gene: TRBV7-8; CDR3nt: TGTGCCAGCAGCTTAGTAGCAGGGGGCTATACTAATGAAAAACTGTTTTTT; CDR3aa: CASSLVAGGYTNEKLFF
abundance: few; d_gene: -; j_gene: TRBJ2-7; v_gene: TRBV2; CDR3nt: TGTGCCAGCAAGGAACAGGGTGACTACGAGCAGTACTTC; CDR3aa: CASKEQGDYEQYF
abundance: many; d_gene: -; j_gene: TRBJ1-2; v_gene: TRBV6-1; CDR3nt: TGTGCCAGCAGACTAGGGGTTAACTATGGCTACACCTTC; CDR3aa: CASRLGVNYGYTF
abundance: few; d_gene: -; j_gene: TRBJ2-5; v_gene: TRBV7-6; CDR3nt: TGTGCCAGCTCACCGACCCGGGCGAAGGAGACCCAGTACTTC; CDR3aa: CASSPTRAKETQYF
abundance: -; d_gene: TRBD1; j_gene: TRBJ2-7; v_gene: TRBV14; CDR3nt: TGTGCCAGCAGCCAGCTCGACAGGGTCGAGCAGTACTTC; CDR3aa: CASSQLDRVEQYF
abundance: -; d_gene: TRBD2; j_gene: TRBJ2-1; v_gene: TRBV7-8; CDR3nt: TGTGCCAGCAGCTTAGCCCTTGGAGCGGGGGGGCGGAGTGAGCAGTTCTTC; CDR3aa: CASSLALGAGGRSEQFF
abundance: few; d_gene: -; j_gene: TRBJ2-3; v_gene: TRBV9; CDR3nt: TGTGCCAGCAGCGTAGAAGGCCCCATCGGAGATACGCAGTATTTT; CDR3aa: CASSVEGPIGDTQYF
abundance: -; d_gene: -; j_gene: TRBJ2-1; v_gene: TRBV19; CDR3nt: TGTGCCAGTAGTATAGGCCGACAGGTTAGCTCCTACAATGAGCAGTTCTTC; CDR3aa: CASSIGRQVSSYNEQFF